This T cell receptor beta chain was sequenced in a study of T cell clonality in common variable immunodeficiency. This clone was counted ten times or more. Its antigen is undetermined. Sequencing ends 3 residues short of the CDR3 end; the germline J gene provides the rest. The CDR3 is made up of 14 amino acids. Germline V gene lookup returns CDR1 SGHNT and CDR2 YYREEE (reference sequence). Germline trimming cut 4 bases from V and 10 bases from J; bases unmatched to any gene: 7. Study-level points and caveats: CVID subjects had higher TCRbeta clonality than healthy controls, most marked in about a third.

Heparinized whole blood, 5 to 8 ml, came from each donor. TCRdb keeps only in-frame clones here, not all; method: immunoSEQ multiplex PCR. Recorded here are about 52,000 clones, none singletons. V gene TRBV5-4 combines with J gene TRBJ1-6, with 8 bases matching TRBD1. This clonotype originated in a person between 18 and 75 years old in good health. The sequenced sample was peripheral blood mononuclear cells. CDR3 DNA (partial): TGTGCCAGCAGCGACAGGGGAGATGGGTCACCC. This encodes CASSDRGDGSP. The entire CDR3 is CASSDRGDGSPLHF.